The present TCR beta chain was sequenced within a study of spatial heterogeneity in lung cancer. About the research overall: An average of more than ten raw reads was observed per unique TCR and UMI combination. Whole-study results and caveats: Tracking of tumor mutation counts was seen in expanded intratumoral alpha and beta TCR counts.

V was shortened by 5 bases and J by 3 bases, with 14 bases between the two germline ends. CDR1 is MNHNY and CDR2 is SVGAGI in the germline V gene (reference sequence). The CDR3 sequence is 14 residues long. Each CDR3 protein gets one entry after TCRdb re-called the 5' RACE reads with MiXCR. Of 13,000 or so distinct CDR3 sequences listed, more than 3% are singletons. Time point in this sample: sample taken at primary tumor resection. This clonotype was detected many times. Its antigen is undetermined. This receptor was obtained from a male donor with early-stage non-small cell lung cancer. The sample was lung tumor tissue, taken at surgery. This chain links TRBV6-6 with TRBJ2-7; D may correspond to TRBD1 or TRBD2 (6 bases each). The CDR3 nucleotides read TGTGCCAGCAGTAAGTCACAGGGACTCTACGAGCAGTACTTC. Its protein is CASSKSQGLYEQYF.